The clone carrying this T cell receptor (beta chain) was seen more than once but under ten times. This CDR3 contains 14 residues. V lost 2 bases to trimming and J lost 7 bases; unmatched junction nucleotides: 4. Germline CDR1 reads SEHNR; CDR2 reads FQNEAQ (reference sequence). The sample comes from a study of blood T cell repertoires in COVID-19. As for the study in general: Researchers got acute and convalescent COVID-19 samples from the United States, Italy and Spain.

Authors' data handling: Quantification of nucleated cells was approximated via reference gene primer amplification. Clones were sequenced by immunoSEQ multiplex PCR, and TCRdb holds only the in-frame ones, with some missing. V, J and clone size derive from that table, while D and trimming were established from the DNA sequence. The sample includes 30,000 to 40,000 clones, about nine tenths of them seen just once. The source is a man in his 60s with acute or convalescent COVID-19. The gene calls are TRBV7-9 and TRBJ1-2; the match to TRBD1 covers 10 bases. Sequenced material: peripheral blood. The CDR3 DNA is TGTGCCAGCAGCTTAACCGGGACAGGGGTTGGCTACACCTTC. Translation: CASSLTGTGVGYTF.